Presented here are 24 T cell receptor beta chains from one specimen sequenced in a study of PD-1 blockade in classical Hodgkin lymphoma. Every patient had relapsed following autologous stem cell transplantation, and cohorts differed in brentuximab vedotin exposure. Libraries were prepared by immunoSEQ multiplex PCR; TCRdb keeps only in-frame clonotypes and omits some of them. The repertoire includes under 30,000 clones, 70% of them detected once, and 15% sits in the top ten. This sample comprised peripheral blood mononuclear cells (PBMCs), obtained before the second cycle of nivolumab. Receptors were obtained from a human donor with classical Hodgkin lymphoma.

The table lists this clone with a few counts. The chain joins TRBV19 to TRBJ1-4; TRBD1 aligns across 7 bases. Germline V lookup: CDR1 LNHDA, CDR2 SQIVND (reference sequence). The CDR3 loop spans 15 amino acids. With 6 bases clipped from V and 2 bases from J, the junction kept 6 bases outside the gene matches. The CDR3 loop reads CASRTRDSTNEKLFF. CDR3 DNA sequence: TGTGCCAGTAGAACCCGGGACAGTACTAATGAAAAACTGTTTTTT.

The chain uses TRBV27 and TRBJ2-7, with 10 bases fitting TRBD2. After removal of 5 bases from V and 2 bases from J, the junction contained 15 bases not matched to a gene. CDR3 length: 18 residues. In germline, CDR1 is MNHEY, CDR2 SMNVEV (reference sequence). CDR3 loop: CASSRSAPTSGLTYEQYF. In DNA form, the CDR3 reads TGTGCCAGCAGTCGCTCCGCTCCGACTAGCGGGCTGACCTACGAGCAGTACTTC.

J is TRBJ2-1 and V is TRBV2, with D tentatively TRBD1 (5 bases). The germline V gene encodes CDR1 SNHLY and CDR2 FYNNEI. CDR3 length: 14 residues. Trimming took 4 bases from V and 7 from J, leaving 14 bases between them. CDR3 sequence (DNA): TGTGCCAGCAGTGTGAGCAGGGTCAATAATGAGCAGTTCTTC. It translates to CASSVSRVNNEQFF.

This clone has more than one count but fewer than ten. The CDR3 nucleotides read TGTGCCAGCAGCCCCGAGCGGGGGAGCACAGATACGCAGTATTTT. It codes for CASSPERGSTDTQYF. The chain uses TRBV11-2 and TRBJ2-3; 8 bases are a match to TRBD2. The germline V gene has CDR1 SGHAT and CDR2 FQNNGV. Trimming removed 5 bases from V and 0 bases from J; junction bases left unmatched: 4. This CDR3 spans 15 amino acids.

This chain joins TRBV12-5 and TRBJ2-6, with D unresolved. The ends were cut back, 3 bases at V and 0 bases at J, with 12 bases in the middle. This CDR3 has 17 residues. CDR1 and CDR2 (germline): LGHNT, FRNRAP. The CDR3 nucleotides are TGTGCTAGTGGTTTAAAACAGTTCAGCTCTGGGGCCAACGTCCTGACTTTC. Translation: CASGLKQFSSGANVLTF. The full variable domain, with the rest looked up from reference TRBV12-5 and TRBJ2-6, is DARVTQTPRHKVTEMGQEVTMRCQPILGHNTVFWYRQTMMQGLELLAYFRNRAPLDDSGMPKDRFSAEMPDATLATLKIQPSEPRDSAVYFCASGLKQFSSGANVLTFGAGSRLTVL.

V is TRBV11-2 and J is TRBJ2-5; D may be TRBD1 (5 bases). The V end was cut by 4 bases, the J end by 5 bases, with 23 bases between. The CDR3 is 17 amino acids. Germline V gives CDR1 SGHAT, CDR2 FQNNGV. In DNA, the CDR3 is TGTGCCAGCAGCTCCTGGCCCCAAGGGGCCCGGCGGGAGACCCAGTACTTC. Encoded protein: CASSSWPQGARRETQYF.

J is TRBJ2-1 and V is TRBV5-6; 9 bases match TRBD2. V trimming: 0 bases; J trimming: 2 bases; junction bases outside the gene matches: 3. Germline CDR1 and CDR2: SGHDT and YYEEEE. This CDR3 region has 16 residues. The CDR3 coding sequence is TGTGCCAGCAGCTTGGGGACTAGCGCCACCTACAATGAGCAGTTCTTC. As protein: CASSLGTSATYNEQFF.

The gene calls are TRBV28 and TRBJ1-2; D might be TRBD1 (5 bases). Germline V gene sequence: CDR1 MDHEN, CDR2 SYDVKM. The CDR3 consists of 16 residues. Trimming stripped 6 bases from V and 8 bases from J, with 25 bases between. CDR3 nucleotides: TGTGCCAGCAGCGAAGTGTCCGCCCGGGGACTATTGGGCTACACCTTC. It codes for CASSEVSARGLLGYTF.

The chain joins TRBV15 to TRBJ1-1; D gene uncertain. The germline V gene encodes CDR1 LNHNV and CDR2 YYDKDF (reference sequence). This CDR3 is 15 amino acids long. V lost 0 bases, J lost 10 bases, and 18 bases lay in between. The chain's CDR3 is CATSRDRVLGSGAFF. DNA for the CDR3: TGTGCCACCAGCAGAGATCGGGTTCTTGGAAGTGGAGCTTTCTTT.

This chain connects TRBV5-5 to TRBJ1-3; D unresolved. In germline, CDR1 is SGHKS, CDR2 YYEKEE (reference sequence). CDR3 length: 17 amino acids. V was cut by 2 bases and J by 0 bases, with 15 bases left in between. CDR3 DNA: TGTGCCAGCAGCTTTAAGTTTGCGGAGCTCTCTGGAAACACCATATATTTT. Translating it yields CASSFKFAELSGNTIYF.

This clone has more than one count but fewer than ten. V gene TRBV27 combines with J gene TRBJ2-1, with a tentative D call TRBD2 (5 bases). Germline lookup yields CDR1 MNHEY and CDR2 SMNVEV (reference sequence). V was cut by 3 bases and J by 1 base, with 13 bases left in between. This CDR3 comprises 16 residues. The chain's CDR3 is CASSLLAFVSYNEQFF. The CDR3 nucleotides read TGTGCCAGCAGTTTGCTAGCTTTTGTATCCTACAATGAGCAGTTCTTC.

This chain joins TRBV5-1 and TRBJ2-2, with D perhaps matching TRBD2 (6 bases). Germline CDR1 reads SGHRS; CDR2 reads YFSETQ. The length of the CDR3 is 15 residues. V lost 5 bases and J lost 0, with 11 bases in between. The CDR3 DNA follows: TGCGCCAGCAGACCCGGGACTTCGAACACCGGGGAGCTGTTTTTT. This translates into CASRPGTSNTGELFF.

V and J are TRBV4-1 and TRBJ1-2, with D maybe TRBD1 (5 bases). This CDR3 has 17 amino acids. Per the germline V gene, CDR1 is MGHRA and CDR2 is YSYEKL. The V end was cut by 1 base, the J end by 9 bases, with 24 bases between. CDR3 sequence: CASSQAQGGQTVNSYTF. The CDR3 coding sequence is TGCGCCAGCAGCCAAGCCCAGGGTGGGCAGACCGTAAATAGCTACACCTTC.

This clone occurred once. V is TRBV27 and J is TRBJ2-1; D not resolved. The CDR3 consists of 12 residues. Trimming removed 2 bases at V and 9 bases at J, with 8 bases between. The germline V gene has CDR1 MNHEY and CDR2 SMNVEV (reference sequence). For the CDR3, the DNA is TGTGCCAGCAGTTTAATCGGCAGTGAGCAGTTCTTC. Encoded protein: CASSLIGSEQFF.

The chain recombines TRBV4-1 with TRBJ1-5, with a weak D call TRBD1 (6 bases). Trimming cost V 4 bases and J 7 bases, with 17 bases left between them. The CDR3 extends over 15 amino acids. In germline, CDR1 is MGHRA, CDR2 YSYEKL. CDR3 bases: TGCGCCAGCAGCCTCCTAGGGGGGGCCGAGCAGCCCCAGCATTTT. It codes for CASSLLGGAEQPQHF.

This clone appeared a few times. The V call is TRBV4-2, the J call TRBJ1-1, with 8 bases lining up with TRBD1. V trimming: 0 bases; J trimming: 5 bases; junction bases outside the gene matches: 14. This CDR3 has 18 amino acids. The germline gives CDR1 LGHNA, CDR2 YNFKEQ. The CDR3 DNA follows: TGTGCCAGCAGCCAAGACGGCCAGACAGGGGTTTTGGGAACTGAAGCTTTCTTT. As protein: CASSQDGQTGVLGTEAFF.

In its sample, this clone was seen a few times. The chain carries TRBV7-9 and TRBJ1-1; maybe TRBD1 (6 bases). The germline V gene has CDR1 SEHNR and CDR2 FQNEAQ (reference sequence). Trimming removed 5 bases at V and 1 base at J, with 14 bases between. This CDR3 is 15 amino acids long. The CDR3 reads CASSPPGTSNTEAFF. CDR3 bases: TGTGCCAGCAGCCCACCCGGGACATCGAACACTGAAGCTTTCTTT.

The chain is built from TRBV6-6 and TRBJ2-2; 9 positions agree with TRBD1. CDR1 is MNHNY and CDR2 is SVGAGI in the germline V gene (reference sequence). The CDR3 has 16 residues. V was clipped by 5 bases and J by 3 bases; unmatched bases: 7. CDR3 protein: CASSKFRDRDTGELFF. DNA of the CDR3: TGTGCCAGCAGTAAGTTCCGGGACAGGGACACCGGGGAGCTGTTTTTT.

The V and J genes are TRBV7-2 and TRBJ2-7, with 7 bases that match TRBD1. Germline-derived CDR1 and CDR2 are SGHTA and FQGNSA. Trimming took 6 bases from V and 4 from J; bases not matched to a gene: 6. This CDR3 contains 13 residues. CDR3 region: CASSSGQNYEQYF. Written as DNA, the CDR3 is TGTGCCAGCAGTTCGGGACAGAATTACGAGCAGTACTTC. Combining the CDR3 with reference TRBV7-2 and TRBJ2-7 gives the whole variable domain GAGVSQSPSNKVTEKGKDVELRCDPISGHTALYWYRQSLGQGLEFLIYFQGNSAPDKSGLPSDRFSAERTGGSVSTLTIQRTQQEDSAVYLCASSSGQNYEQYFGPGTRLTVT.

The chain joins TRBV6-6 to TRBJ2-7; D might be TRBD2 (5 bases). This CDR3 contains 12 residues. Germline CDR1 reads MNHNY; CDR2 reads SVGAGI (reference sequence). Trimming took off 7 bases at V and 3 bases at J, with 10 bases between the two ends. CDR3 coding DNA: TGTGCCAGCATAGCCGGAGGCTACGAGCAGTACTTC. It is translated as CASIAGGYEQYF.

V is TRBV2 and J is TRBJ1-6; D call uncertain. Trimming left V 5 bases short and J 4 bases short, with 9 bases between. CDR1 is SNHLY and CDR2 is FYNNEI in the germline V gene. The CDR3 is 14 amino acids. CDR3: CASSYGFYNSPLHF. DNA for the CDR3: TGTGCCAGCAGTTACGGATTTTATAATTCACCCCTCCACTTT.

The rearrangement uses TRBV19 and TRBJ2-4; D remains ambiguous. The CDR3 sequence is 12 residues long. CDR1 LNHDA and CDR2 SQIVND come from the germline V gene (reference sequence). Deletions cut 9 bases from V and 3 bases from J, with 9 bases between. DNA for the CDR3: TGTGCCAGCACTGGGGACAAAAACATTCAGTACTTC. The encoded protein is CASTGDKNIQYF.

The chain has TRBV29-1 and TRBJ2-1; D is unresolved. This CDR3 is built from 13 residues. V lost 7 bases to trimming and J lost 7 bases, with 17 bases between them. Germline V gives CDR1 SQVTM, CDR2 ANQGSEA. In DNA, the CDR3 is TGCAGCGCCCTTCGTCCGGTTGGGAATGAGCAGTTCTTC. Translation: CSALRPVGNEQFF.

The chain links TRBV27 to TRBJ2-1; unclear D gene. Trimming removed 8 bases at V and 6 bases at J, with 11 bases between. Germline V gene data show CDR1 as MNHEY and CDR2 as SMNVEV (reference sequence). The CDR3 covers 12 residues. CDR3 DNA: TGTGCCAGCGGGGTCATAGGCAATGAGCAGTTCTTC. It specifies CASGVIGNEQFF.